The clone carrying this TCR beta chain was counted a single time. The data were obtained in a study of blood T cell repertoires in COVID-19. In the original analysis: Nucleated cell number was recorded as an estimate derived from reference gene primer amplification. Libraries were prepared by immunoSEQ multiplex PCR; TCRdb keeps only in-frame clonotypes and omits some of them. V and J calls and clone size are as listed in that table; D and trimming were resolved from the DNA. In the table there are 65,000 to 95,000 clones, 70% to 90% of which are singletons. This CDR3 spans 14 amino acids. Losses at the gene ends were 3 bases for V and 7 bases for J; bases not matched to a gene: 9. The germline V gene encodes CDR1 SGHKS and CDR2 YYEKEE (reference sequence).

The rearrangement joins TRBV5-5 to TRBJ1-2; TRBD1 matches at 7 bases. The TCR sequence derives from a man over 45 with active COVID-19. Sequencing was carried out using peripheral blood. The CDR3 nucleotides are TGTGCCAGCAGCTCCGACAGGGCCTCGGGTGGCTACACCTTC. Translating it yields CASSSDRASGGYTF.